Each of the 7 T cell receptor beta chains below was sequenced from the same sample in a study of blood T cell repertoires in COVID-19. TCRdb's copy holds only in-frame clones and misses some; the assay was immunoSEQ multiplex PCR. The repertoire includes about 110,000 clones, roughly 70% of them detected once, and roughly 2% sits in the top ten. Sequences were obtained from peripheral blood. The source of these receptors is a woman aged 40 to 55 with acute or convalescent COVID-19.

The chain joins TRBV5-1 to TRBJ2-7, with 11 nucleotides matching TRBD1. Germline V gene lookup returns CDR1 SGHRS and CDR2 YFSETQ. Germline trimming cut 3 bases from V and 7 bases from J; bases unmatched to any gene: 6. This CDR3 has 14 amino acids. DNA for the CDR3: TGCGCCAGCAGCTATGGACAGGGGGCGTATGAGCAGTACTTC. Protein: CASSYGQGAYEQYF.

This clone occurred a few times. The V and J genes are TRBV11-2 and TRBJ2-7, with D possibly matching TRBD2 (5 bases). Germline V gene data show CDR1 as SGHAT and CDR2 as FQNNGV. Trimming removed 5 bases from V and 0 bases from J, with 14 bases in between. The CDR3 extends over 15 amino acids. As DNA, the CDR3 is TGTGCCAGCAGCCAAGGCGGGCAGAGCTCCTACGAGCAGTACTTC. It encodes CASSQGGQSSYEQYF.

The rearrangement links TRBV7-9 to TRBJ2-7, with a weak D call TRBD2 (5 bases). The germline V gene encodes CDR1 SEHNR and CDR2 FQNEAQ (reference sequence). This CDR3 region has 14 residues. Trimming took 4 bases from V and 5 from J, leaving 15 bases between them. In DNA, the CDR3 is TGTGCCAGCAGCTCTAGGGTCGGGGTCCACGAGCAGTACTTC. Its protein is CASSSRVGVHEQYF.

The V gene is TRBV5-5, the J gene TRBJ1-2, with TRBD1 as a possible D gene (5 bases). The CDR3 spans 14 residues. Trimming removed 4 bases from V and 0 bases from J, with 10 bases in between. Germline assignment: CDR1 SGHKS and CDR2 YYEKEE (reference sequence). As DNA, the CDR3 is TGTGCCAGCAGCATAGACAGTCCTAACTATGGCTACACCTTC. It translates to CASSIDSPNYGYTF.

In this sample, this clone turned up many times. This rearrangement joins TRBV4-3 to TRBJ2-7, with D unclear. The CDR3 covers 13 residues. Germline V lookup: CDR1 LGHNA, CDR2 YSLEER. Deletions cut 0 bases from V and 3 bases from J, with 6 bases between. The CDR3 region is CASSQEVGYEQYF. CDR3 coding DNA: TGCGCCAGCAGCCAAGAGGTCGGCTACGAGCAGTACTTC.

In this sample, this clone turned up a few times. The V gene is TRBV3-1 (or the pseudogene TRBV3-2), the J gene TRBJ2-7; tentative D call: TRBD2 (6 bases). Germline values: CDR1 LGHDT, CDR2 YNNKEL (reference sequence). Deletions cut 8 bases from V and 7 bases from J, with 15 bases between. CDR3 length: 12 amino acids. The CDR3 bases are TGTGCCAGCTTACAGGATGGGGGGGAGCAGTACTTC. Translated, it gives CASLQDGGEQYF.

V is TRBV21-1 and J is TRBJ1-6. TRBV21-1 constitutes a pseudogene. This CDR3 is built from 17 residues. The CDR3, as DNA: TGTGCCAGCAGCAACTGTCGAGGTCCGTATCATAATTCACCCCTCCACTTT. Amino acid sequence: CASSNCRGPYHNSPLHF.